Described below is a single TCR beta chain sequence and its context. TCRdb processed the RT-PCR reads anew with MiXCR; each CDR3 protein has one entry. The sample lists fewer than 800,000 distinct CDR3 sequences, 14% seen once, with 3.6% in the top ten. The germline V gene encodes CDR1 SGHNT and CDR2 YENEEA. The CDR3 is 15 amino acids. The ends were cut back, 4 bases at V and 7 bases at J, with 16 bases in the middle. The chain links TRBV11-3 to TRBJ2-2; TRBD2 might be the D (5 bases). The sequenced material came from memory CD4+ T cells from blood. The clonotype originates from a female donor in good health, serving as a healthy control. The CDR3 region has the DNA TGTGCCAGCAGCTCTCGGGGTAGCGAGGGCGGGGAGCTGTTTTTT. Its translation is CASSSRGSEGGELFF. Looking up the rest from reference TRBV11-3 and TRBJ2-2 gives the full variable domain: EAGVVQSPRYKIIEKKQPVAFWCNPISGHNTLYWYLQNLGQGPELLIRYENEEAVDDSQLPKDRFSAERLKGVDSTLKIQPAELGDSAVYLCASSSRGSEGGELFFGEGSRLTVL.